The clone carrying this TCR beta chain was observed many times. Its matching antigen is unknown. Germline V gene sequence: CDR1 SGHTA, CDR2 FQGNSA. The CDR3 sequence is 15 residues long. V lost 7 bases, J lost 1 base, and 7 bases stayed unmatched. The iRepertoire nested amplicon-rescue multiplex PCR amplified TCR alpha and beta CDR3s from RNA. TCRdb recomputed calls from the multiplex PCR reads with MiXCR, one row per CDR3 protein. The data contain over 90,000 distinct CDR3 sequences, approximately 28% of them singletons. The data are from a study of glioma-infiltrating T cells. The study's findings and limits: Above-expected tissue-blood divergence occurred in all gliomas, most in low-grade ones. CDR3 overlap between tissue and blood was very small.

The V and J genes are TRBV7-2 and TRBJ2-3; 8 bases match TRBD1. The sample taken for sequencing was glioma tissue, nonneoplastic brain tissue, or PBMCs (not recorded which). This TCR was sampled from a human donor with low-grade glioma or glioblastoma, undergoing nonglioma brain surgery, or in good health (not recorded which). CDR3: CASTKLGQGTDTQYF. As DNA, the CDR3 is TGTGCCAGCACCAAACTGGGACAGGGCACAGATACGCAGTATTTT.